This T cell receptor (beta chain) comes out of a study of T cells expressing NK-cell markers. Overall study context: The authors sequenced eight donors, of whom seven were HCMV-seropositive and one was seronegative.

TCRdb re-called the 5' RACE reads; one entry per CDR3 protein, DNA not given. Reported are 550,000 to 600,000 distinct CDR3 sequences; the ten largest clones contain 3% to 4.5%. Per the germline V gene, CDR1 is ENHRY and CDR2 is SYGVKD. There are 15 residues in the CDR3. What was sequenced was blood T cells: a sorted CD56 or NKG2C T cell subset, CD4+ or CD8+ T cells, or bulk PBMC T cells (not recorded which). The chain has TRBV10-3 and TRBJ1-1; TCRdb lists TRBD1, though no DNA is available to test this call. The clonotype comes from a man in his late teens or twenties in good health. CDR3 loop: CAISVNPGQNTEAFF.